This T cell receptor beta chain was sequenced for a study of T cells after yellow fever vaccination. Researchers made TCR cDNA using 5'RACE template switching, and this step added a universal primer site and UMIs. TCRdb analysed the 5' RACE reads with MiXCR anew, one entry per CDR3 protein. The sample yields about 350,000 distinct CDR3 sequences, about 4% seen once. This clonotype has a count of ten or more. The CDR3 covers 13 residues. CDR1 SGHKS and CDR2 YYEKEE come from the germline V gene (reference sequence). Trimming took 7 bases from V and 0 from J, leaving 9 bases between them. The J gene is TRBJ2-3, the V gene TRBV5-5; tentatively, D is TRBD1 (6 bases). The material was PBMCs, obtained 5 days after the yellow fever booster vaccination. The TCR sequence derives from a man between 18 and 29 years old who received the YFV17D yellow fever vaccine. In DNA form, the CDR3 reads TGTGCCAGCCAAGGACAGAGCACAGATACGCAGTATTTT. This gives the protein CASQGQSTDTQYF.